The clone carrying this T cell receptor beta chain was observed many times. What it binds is unknown. The germline CDR1 and CDR2 sequences are SGHRS and YFSETQ. CDR3 size: 15 residues. V was cut by 2 bases and J by 1 base, with 12 bases left in between. The data belong to a study of identical twins. TCRdb passed the 5' RACE reads through MiXCR, listing each CDR3 protein once. The table lists some 630,000 distinct CDR3 sequences, around 7.4% of them singletons. Study-level findings and limits: Its conclusions, products of cross-sectional statistical analysis, did not come from following the same donors.

The same specimen was also included in a second study, on yellow fever vaccine responses in identical twins. That source adds: Each twin's T cell response to the vaccine was reported to look partly convergent and partly personalized.

The V and J genes are TRBV5-1 and TRBJ2-5, with a weak D call TRBD1 (6 bases). The sequence came from a young woman in good health. Material for sequencing was PBMCs. CDR3 residues: CASSLQGIFQETQYF. As DNA, the CDR3 is TGCGCCAGCAGCTTACAGGGTATATTCCAAGAGACCCAGTACTTC.